This is a list of T cell receptor beta chains from one sample in a study of T-cell memory formation after mild COVID-19. TCRdb called the 5' RACE reads again in MiXCR, with one record for every CDR3 protein. The sample includes around 510,000 distinct CDR3 sequences, about 22% of them seen just once. The specimen sequenced was PBMCs or a T cell subset sorted from them (not recorded which). The receptor source for this set is an adult woman who had mild COVID-19 (a few samples of this study predate the infection). Cell type and time point are not known. Both conserved end residues are part of each CDR3.

V gene	CDR3 length	J gene	CDR3 protein
TRBV6-5	16	TRBJ2-6	CASSFRRVKGANVLTF
TRBV4-3	15	TRBJ2-7	CASSQDPRDRGEQYF
TRBV7-2	15	TRBJ2-2	CASSSNRANTGELFF
TRBV7-9	16	TRBJ1-2	CASSPSEVGLRGGYTF
TRBV29-1	12	TRBJ1-5	CSVQEPNQPQHF
TRBV29-1	8	TRBJ1-1	CSVPSAFF
TRBV7-9	13	TRBJ2-5	CASSLSREETQYF
TRBV20-1	13	TRBJ2-3	CSASLAGTDTQYF
TRBV28	15	TRBJ2-5	CASSPPRGGGETQYF
TRBV29-1	11	TRBJ2-1	CSVGTGIEQFF
TRBV5-1	15	TRBJ2-3	CASSLDSSGGDTQYF
TRBV4-1	13	TRBJ2-7	CASSYYRGYEQYF
TRBV5-5	17	TRBJ2-2	CASSLRGGQGNTGELFF
TRBV6-5	15	TRBJ2-1	CASSSPPRGVDEQFF
TRBV24-1	15	TRBJ2-1	CATSDGQGAGDEQFF
TRBV5-4	11	TRBJ2-3	CAGGQADTQYF
TRBV29-1	11	TRBJ2-7	CSVVWGYEQYF
TRBV4-1	14	TRBJ1-5	CASSQFGDNQPQHF
TRBV4-3	15	TRBJ2-7	CASSQEGQRIYEQYF
TRBV6-1	15	TRBJ2-5	CASSFGDRGQETQYF
TRBV20-1	15	TRBJ2-7	CSASGTGGFIYEQYF
TRBV29-1	15	TRBJ2-1	CSVEVGMGEADEQFF
TRBV5-1	19	TRBJ2-3	CASSLGVSSGGRLTDTQYF
TRBV7-9	12	TRBJ1-2	CASSMGPYGYTF
TRBV2	13	TRBJ1-5	CASSEESNQPQHF
TRBV20-1	13	TRBJ1-5	CSARDPWGQPQHF
TRBV7-9	16	TRBJ1-2	CASSLAGQGIGYGYTF
TRBV5-5	15	TRBJ1-1	CASSSGLGGNTEAFF
TRBV27	17	TRBJ2-1	CASSLNGRTSRNNEQFF
TRBV5-4	16	TRBJ2-3	CASSLGLAGPYDTQYF
TRBV5-1	16	TRBJ2-3	CASSPTTVSSTDTQYF
TRBV9	13	TRBJ1-5	CASSQYVNQPQHF
TRBV18	13	TRBJ2-2	CASSRDLTGELIF
TRBV19	15	TRBJ2-1	CASSIDGTGINEQFF
TRBV12-3/TRBV12-4	13	TRBJ1-5	CASRGQGNQPQHF
TRBV15	13	TRBJ2-1	CATSRTANNEQFF
TRBV7-2	15	TRBJ2-4	CASSPRTSGIHIQYF